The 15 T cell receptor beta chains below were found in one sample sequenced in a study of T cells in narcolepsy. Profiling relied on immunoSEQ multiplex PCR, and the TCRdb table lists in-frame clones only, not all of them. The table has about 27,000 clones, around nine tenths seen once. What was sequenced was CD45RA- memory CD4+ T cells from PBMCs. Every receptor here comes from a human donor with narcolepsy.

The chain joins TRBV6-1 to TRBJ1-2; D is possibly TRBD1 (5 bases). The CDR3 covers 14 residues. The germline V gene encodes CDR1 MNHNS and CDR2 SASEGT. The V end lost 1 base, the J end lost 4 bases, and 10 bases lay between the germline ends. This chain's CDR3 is CASSEEEGVYGYTF. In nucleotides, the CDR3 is TGTGCCAGCAGTGAAGAGGAAGGGGTCTATGGCTACACCTTC.

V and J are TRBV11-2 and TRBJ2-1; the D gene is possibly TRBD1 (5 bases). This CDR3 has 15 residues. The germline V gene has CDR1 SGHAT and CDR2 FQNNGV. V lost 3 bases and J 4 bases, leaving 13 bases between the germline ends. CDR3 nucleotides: TGTGCCAGCAGCTTTAGTGACAGCTATTACAATGAGCAGTTCTTC. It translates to CASSFSDSYYNEQFF.

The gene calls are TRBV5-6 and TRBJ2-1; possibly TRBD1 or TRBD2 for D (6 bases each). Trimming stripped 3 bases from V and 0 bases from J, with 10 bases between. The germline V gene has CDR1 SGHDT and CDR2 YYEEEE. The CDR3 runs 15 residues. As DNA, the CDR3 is TGTGCCAGCAGCTGGAGGGGGAGCTCCTACAATGAGCAGTTCTTC. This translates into CASSWRGSSYNEQFF.

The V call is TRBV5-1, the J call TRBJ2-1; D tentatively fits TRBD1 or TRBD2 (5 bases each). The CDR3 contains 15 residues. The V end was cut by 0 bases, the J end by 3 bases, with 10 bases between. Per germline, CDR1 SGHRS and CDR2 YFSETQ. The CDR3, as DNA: TGCGCCAGCAGCTTGGCCGGGGACGGCTACAATGAGCAGTTCTTC. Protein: CASSLAGDGYNEQFF.

This CDR3 reads CASSPQGPKAEAFF. CDR3 DNA: TGTGCCAGCAGCCCGCAAGGTCCGAAGGCTGAAGCTTTCTTT. This chain links TRBV14 with TRBJ1-1; D is unclear. This CDR3 is built from 14 residues. From germline, CDR1 is SGHDN and CDR2 FVKESK. V lost 4 bases to trimming and J lost 6 bases, with 15 bases between them.

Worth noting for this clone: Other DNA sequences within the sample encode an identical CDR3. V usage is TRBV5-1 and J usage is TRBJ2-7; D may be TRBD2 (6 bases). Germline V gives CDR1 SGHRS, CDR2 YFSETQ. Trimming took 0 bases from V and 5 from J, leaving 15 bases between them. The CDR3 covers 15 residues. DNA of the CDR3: TGCGCCAGCAGCTTGGTTGGGGGGATGGGCCACGAGCAGTACTTC. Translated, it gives CASSLVGGMGHEQYF.

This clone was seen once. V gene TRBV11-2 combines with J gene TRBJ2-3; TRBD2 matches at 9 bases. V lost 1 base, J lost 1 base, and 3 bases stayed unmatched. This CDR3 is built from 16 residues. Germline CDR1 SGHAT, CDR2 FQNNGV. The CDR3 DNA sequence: TGTGCCAGCAGCTTAGGCCTAGCGGGACGCACAGATACGCAGTATTTT. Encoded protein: CASSLGLAGRTDTQYF.

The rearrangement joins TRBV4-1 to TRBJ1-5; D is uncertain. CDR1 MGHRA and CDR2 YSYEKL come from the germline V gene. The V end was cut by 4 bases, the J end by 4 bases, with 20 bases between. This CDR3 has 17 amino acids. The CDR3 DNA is TGCGCCAGCAGCCCCTGGGTGTCCGACCCTAAAAATCAGCCCCAGCATTTT. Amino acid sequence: CASSPWVSDPKNQPQHF.

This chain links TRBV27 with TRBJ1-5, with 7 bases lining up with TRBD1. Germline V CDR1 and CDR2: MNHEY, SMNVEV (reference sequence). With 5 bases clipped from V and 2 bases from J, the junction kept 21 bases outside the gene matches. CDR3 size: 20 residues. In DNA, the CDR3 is TGTGCCAGCAGTCCCTATCGGGGGATCCGGGACAGTTGGGGCAATCAGCCCCAGCATTTT. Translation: CASSPYRGIRDSWGNQPQHF.

CDR3 residues: CASSLSTGGTQYF. The DNA of the CDR3 is TGTGCCAGCAGCTTATCGACAGGGGGAACGCAGTATTTT. V usage is TRBV7-2 and J usage is TRBJ2-3; 9 bases align to TRBD1. The CDR3 contains 13 residues. Germline CDR1 is SGHTA and CDR2 is FQGNSA. Trimming at V came to 2 bases and at J to 9 bases, leaving 3 bases not matched to a gene. Full variable domain (remainder filled in from reference TRBV7-2 and TRBJ2-3): GAGVSQSPSNKVTEKGKDVELRCDPISGHTALYWYRQSLGQGLEFLIYFQGNSAPDKSGLPSDRFSAERTGGSVSTLTIQRTQQEDSAVYLCASSLSTGGTQYFGPGTRLTVL.

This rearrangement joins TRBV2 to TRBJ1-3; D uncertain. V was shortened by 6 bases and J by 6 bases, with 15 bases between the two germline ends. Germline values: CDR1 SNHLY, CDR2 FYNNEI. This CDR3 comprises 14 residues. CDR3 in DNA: TGTGCCAGCAGCTGGGTCCCTGGGGAAAACACCATATATTTT. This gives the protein CASSWVPGENTIYF.

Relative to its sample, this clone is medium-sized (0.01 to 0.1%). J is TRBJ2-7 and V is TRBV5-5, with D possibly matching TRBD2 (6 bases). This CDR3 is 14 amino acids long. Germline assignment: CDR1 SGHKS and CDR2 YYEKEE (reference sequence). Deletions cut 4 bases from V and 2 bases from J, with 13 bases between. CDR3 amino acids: CASSPSWGAYEQYV. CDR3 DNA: TGTGCCAGCAGCCCGTCCTGGGGGGCCTACGAGCAGTACGTC.

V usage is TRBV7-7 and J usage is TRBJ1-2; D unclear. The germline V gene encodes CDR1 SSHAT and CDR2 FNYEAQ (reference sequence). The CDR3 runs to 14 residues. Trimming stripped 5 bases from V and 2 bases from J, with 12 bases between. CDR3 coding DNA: TGTGCCAGCAGCCCGCGCGCGGGGAACTATGGCTACACCTTC. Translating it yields CASSPRAGNYGYTF.

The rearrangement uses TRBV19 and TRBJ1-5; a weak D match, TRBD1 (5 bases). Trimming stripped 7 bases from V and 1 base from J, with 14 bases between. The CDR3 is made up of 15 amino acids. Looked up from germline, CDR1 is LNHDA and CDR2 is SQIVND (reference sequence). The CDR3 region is CASMRGSGSNQPQHF. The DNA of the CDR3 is TGTGCCAGTATGCGGGGGTCGGGGAGCAATCAGCCCCAGCATTTT.

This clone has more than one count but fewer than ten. The CDR3 reads CASSDIGGTGELFF. In DNA, the CDR3 is TGTGCCAGCAGTGATATTGGGGGGACCGGGGAGCTGTTTTTT. This chain connects TRBV2 to TRBJ2-2; possibly TRBD2 for D (6 bases). The CDR3 consists of 14 residues. The V gene lost 3 bases and the J gene lost 5 bases, with 10 bases spanning the gap. Germline V gene lookup returns CDR1 SNHLY and CDR2 FYNNEI.